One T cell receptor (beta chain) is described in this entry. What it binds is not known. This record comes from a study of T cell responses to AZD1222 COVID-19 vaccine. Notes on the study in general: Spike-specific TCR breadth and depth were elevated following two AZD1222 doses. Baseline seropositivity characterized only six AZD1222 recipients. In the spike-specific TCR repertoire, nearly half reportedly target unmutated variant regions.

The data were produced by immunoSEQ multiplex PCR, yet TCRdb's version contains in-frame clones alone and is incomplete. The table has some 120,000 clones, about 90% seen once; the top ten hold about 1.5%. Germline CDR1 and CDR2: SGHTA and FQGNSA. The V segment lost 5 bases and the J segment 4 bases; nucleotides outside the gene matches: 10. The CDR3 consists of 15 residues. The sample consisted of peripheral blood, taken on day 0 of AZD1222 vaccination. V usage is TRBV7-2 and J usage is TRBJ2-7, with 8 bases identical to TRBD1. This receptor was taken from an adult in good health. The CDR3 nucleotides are TGTGCCAGCAGCGTCCTGCGGACAGGGAAGTACGAGCAGTACTTC. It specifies CASSVLRTGKYEQYF.